The clone carrying this T cell receptor beta chain was seen a few times. What it recognizes is unknown. This sample was included in a study of spatial heterogeneity in lung cancer. Notes on the study in general: Ubiquitous expanded tumor TCRs were observed in blood more at resection than follow-up.

Germline lookup yields CDR1 KGHDR and CDR2 SFDVKD. This CDR3 is built from 13 residues. V trimming: 9 bases; J trimming: 2 bases; junction bases outside the gene matches: 5. Time point noted: blood at routine non-recurrence follow-up after resection. Extraction of whole RNA from tumor, nontumor lung or frozen PBMC preceded unsorted sequencing. TCRdb called the 5' RACE reads again in MiXCR, with one record for every CDR3 protein. The data show over 15,000 distinct CDR3 sequences, with 7% to 10% seen just once and around 20% held by the top ten. The sequence was collected from a male donor with early-stage non-small cell lung cancer. This specimen consisted of PBMCs, obtained at follow-up. V and J are TRBV24-1 and TRBJ1-2; TRBD1 matches at 7 bases. The CDR3 DNA reads TGTGCCACCGGGGACAGACGGAACTATGGCTACACCTTC. This gives the protein CATGDRRNYGYTF.